What follows describes a single T cell receptor beta chain. Its target is not known. This sample is part of a study of identical twins. Study-wide results and limits: Excess sharing between twins was weaker in beta out-of-frame sequences. The models systematically underestimated how much out-of-frame TCR alpha was shared in monozygotic twins. High-abundance cord blood beta clonotypes had fewer insertions; memory repertoires showed none.

TCRdb reanalysed the 5' RACE reads using MiXCR and keeps one entry per CDR3 protein. The sample holds 550,000 to 800,000 distinct CDR3 sequences, under 8.5% seen once. Germline trimming cut 10 bases from V and 2 bases from J; bases unmatched to any gene: 5. This CDR3 comprises 12 residues. Looked up from germline, CDR1 is MDHEN and CDR2 is SYDVKM. These data are also associated with another study on yellow fever vaccine responses in identical twins. This second report adds: After vaccination, twins' T cell response reportedly seemed partly convergent, partly personalized.

The receptor was isolated from a woman aged 18-30 years in good health. The chain uses TRBV28 and TRBJ2-7, with TRBD1 identical over 7 bases. The sample was PBMCs. The DNA of the CDR3 is TGTGCCACCGGACAGGCAACCTACGAGCAGTACTTC. Its protein product is CATGQATYEQYF.